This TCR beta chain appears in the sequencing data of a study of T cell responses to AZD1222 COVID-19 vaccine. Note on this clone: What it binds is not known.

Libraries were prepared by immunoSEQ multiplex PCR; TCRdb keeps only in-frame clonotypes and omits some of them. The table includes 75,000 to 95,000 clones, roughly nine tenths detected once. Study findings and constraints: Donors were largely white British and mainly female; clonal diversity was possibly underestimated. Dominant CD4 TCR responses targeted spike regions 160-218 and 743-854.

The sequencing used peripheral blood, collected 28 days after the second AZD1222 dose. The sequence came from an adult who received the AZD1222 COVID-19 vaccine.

The CDR3 nucleotides read TGTGCCAGCAGCTCCGCCCGGGGGAGCACAGATACGCAGTATTTT. Its translation: CASSSARGSTDTQYF. V gene TRBV7-9 combines with J gene TRBJ2-3; TRBD2 might be the D (6 bases). V was clipped by 4 bases and J by 0 bases, with 11 bases between them. Germline values: CDR1 SEHNR, CDR2 FQNEAQ (reference sequence). This CDR3 has 15 amino acids.